This TCR beta chain was observed in a study of TIL therapy for anti-PD-1-resistant metastatic lung cancer. Across the study: Patients then received nivolumab; progressors got lymphodepletion, TIL and IL-2. Study conclusions and caveats: The cohort had more treatment-naive, never-smoker and oncogene-addicted patients than typical.

This was the immunoSEQ v3 assay. Only in-frame clones appear in the TCRdb table, and some are missing; sequencing was by immunoSEQ multiplex PCR. The table records 35,000 or so clones, around four fifths of them present only once. This clone showed up just a few times. Its cognate antigen is unknown. The CDR3 is made up of 16 amino acids. V lost 2 bases, J lost 5 bases, and 6 bases stayed unmatched. Germline-derived CDR1 and CDR2 are MGHRA and YSYEKL. Time point described: pre-treatment sample, taken before nivolumab and TIL therapy. Stage 4 NSCLC adults joined between late 2017 and 2020. The source material was blood, sampled at baseline. This clonotype was sampled from a person between 25 and 79 years old with non-small cell lung cancer. The chain employs TRBV4-1 and TRBJ1-6, with 7 bases identical to TRBD1. The CDR3 DNA is TGCGCCAGCAGCCAACGAACAGGGGCGCATAATTCACCCCTCCACTTT. This sequence encodes CASSQRTGAHNSPLHF.